One sample yielded the 32 T cell receptor beta chains listed below, sequenced in a study of blood T cell repertoires in COVID-19. Sequencing used immunoSEQ multiplex PCR; TCRdb keeps in-frame clones, though not all of them. The data show a few hundred thousand clones, 85% to 90% seen once. Material for sequencing was PBMCs or T cells enriched from blood (not recorded which). These receptors were obtained from a woman between 18 and 29 years old who had recovered from COVID-19.

The rearrangement links TRBV7-9 to TRBJ1-5, with TRBD1 matching over 9 bases. The CDR3 has 14 amino acids. The germline V gene encodes CDR1 SEHNR and CDR2 FQNEAQ (reference sequence). V shed 5 bases and J 7 bases; nucleotides not matched to a gene: 6. The CDR3 DNA reads as TGTGCCAGCAGCGACCGGGACAGGGAACAGCCCCAGCATTTT. Protein sequence: CASSDRDREQPQHF. The full variable domain, completed using reference TRBV7-9 and TRBJ1-5, is DTGVSQNPRHKITKRGQNVTFRCDPISEHNRLYWYRQTLGQGPEFLTYFQNEAQLEKSRLLSDRFSAERPKGSFSTLEIQRTEQGDSAMYLCASSDRDREQPQHFGDGTRLSIL.

The CDR3, as DNA: TGTGCCAGCAGCTTAAGCGGACCTAGCTCTGGAAACACCATATATTTT. It translates to CASSLSGPSSGNTIYF. The J gene is TRBJ1-3, the V gene TRBV7-9; D call uncertain. Germline V CDR1 and CDR2: SEHNR, FQNEAQ (reference sequence). The CDR3 has 16 amino acids. Trimming pared 2 bases from V and 0 bases from J, leaving 11 bases between.

The chain has TRBV30 and TRBJ1-2; D may be TRBD1 (6 bases). CDR3 size: 14 residues. V lost 1 base and J 4 bases, leaving 13 bases between the germline ends. CDR1 is GTSNPN and CDR2 is SVGIG in the germline V gene (reference sequence). CDR3 sequence (DNA): TGTGCCTGGAGTGCCTCGGGGGGCTTCTATGGCTACACCTTC. Protein: CAWSASGGFYGYTF. The full variable domain, its missing parts supplied by reference TRBV30 and TRBJ1-2, is SQTIHQWPATLVQPVGSPLSLECTVEGTSNPNLYWYRQAAGRGLQLLFYSVGIGQISSEVPQNLSASRPQDRQFILSSKKLLLSDSGFYLCAWSASGGFYGYTFGSGTRLTVV.

This chain uses TRBV7-3 with TRBJ1-3; TRBD1 aligns across 8 bases. The CDR3 runs 15 residues. CDR1 is SGHTA, CDR2 FQGTGA, per germline. V trimming: 4 bases; J trimming: 2 bases; junction bases outside the gene matches: 4. CDR3 in amino acids: CASSSGGATGNTIYF. The CDR3 DNA reads as TGTGCCAGCAGCTCAGGGGGCGCAACTGGAAACACCATATATTTT.

The CDR3 DNA reads as TGTGCCAGCTCACCCCAGGGGGTGGGGGACGAGCAGTACTTC. Translation gives CASSPQGVGDEQYF. The chain joins TRBV18 to TRBJ2-7, with 7 nucleotides matching TRBD1. The germline V gene encodes CDR1 KGHSH and CDR2 LQKENI. V was clipped by 3 bases and J by 5 bases; unmatched bases: 7. The CDR3 covers 14 residues. Together with reference TRBV18 and TRBJ2-7, the CDR3 gives the full variable domain: NAGVMQNPRHLVRRRGQEARLRCSPMKGHSHVYWYRQLPEEGLKFMVYLQKENIIDESGMPKERFSAEFPKEGPSILRIQQVVRGDSAAYFCASSPQGVGDEQYFGPGTRLTVT.

The rearrangement links TRBV2 to TRBJ2-6; possible D gene TRBD1, 5 bases. The length of the CDR3 is 16 residues. The germline CDR1 and CDR2 sequences are SNHLY and FYNNEI. V was shortened by 4 bases and J by 2 bases, with 12 bases between the two germline ends. The CDR3 protein is CASSVTGRTGANVLTF. DNA for the CDR3: TGTGCCAGCAGTGTTACAGGAAGAACTGGGGCCAACGTCCTGACTTTC.

The V and J genes are TRBV16 and TRBJ1-2; TRBD1 is a possible D gene (6 bases). CDR3 length equals 13 residues. Per germline, CDR1 KGHSY and CDR2 FQNENV. The V end lost 7 bases, the J end lost 6 bases, and 15 bases lay between the germline ends. The CDR3 region is CASTSSGGHGYTF. The CDR3 nucleotides are TGTGCCAGCACCTCTAGCGGGGGGCATGGCTACACCTTC.

This chain uses TRBV19 with TRBJ2-5, with 7 bases aligning to TRBD1. The CDR3 totals 17 residues. Germline CDR1 reads LNHDA; CDR2 reads SQIVND (reference sequence). V dropped 3 bases and J dropped 9; count of bases not matched to a gene: 19. CDR3 sequence (DNA): TGTGCCAGTAGTATTGGCCTGAGGGGGCAAGAGACCCAGGCCCAGTACTTC. Amino acid sequence: CASSIGLRGQETQAQYF.

The V call is TRBV2, the J call TRBJ1-2, with 10 nucleotides matching TRBD1. The length of the CDR3 is 12 residues. After removal of 6 bases from V and 14 bases from J, the junction contained 9 bases not matched to a gene. CDR1 and CDR2 from the germline V gene are SNHLY and FYNNEI. The CDR3, as DNA: TGTGCCAGCAGCCTCCGGGACAGGGGAAAGACCTTC. Protein product: CASSLRDRGKTF.

The chain joins TRBV30 to TRBJ1-2, with D uncertain. Trimming shortened V by 2 bases and J by 5 bases, and 18 bases separated the two germline ends. This CDR3 region has 15 residues. Germline assignment: CDR1 GTSNPN and CDR2 SVGIG (reference sequence). Here the CDR3 reads CAWSSDTRNVYGYTF. The CDR3 DNA follows: TGTGCCTGGAGTTCCGACACCCGTAATGTTTATGGCTACACCTTC.

This clone occurred once. The J gene is TRBJ2-2, the V gene TRBV5-6, with a possible D match to TRBD1 (6 bases). Trimming shortened V by 5 bases and J by 2 bases, and 16 bases separated the two germline ends. This CDR3 contains 16 residues. Germline CDR1 SGHDT, CDR2 YYEEEE. The CDR3, as DNA: TGTGCCAGCAGTTTGCTGAGGGACACTAACACCGGGGAGCTGTTTTTT. Its translation: CASSLLRDTNTGELFF.

The chain employs TRBV12-3 or TRBV12-4 and TRBJ1-2; D remains ambiguous. Deletions cut 3 bases from V and 5 bases from J, with 4 bases between. This CDR3 spans 11 amino acids. The CDR3 sequence: CASSFSYGYTF. The CDR3 coding sequence is TGTGCCAGCAGTTTTTCGTATGGCTACACCTTC.

The chain recombines TRBV12-3 or TRBV12-4 with TRBJ1-1; D is perhaps TRBD1 (5 bases). The CDR3 loop spans 13 amino acids. Trimming took 6 bases from V and 5 from J, leaving 13 bases between them. CDR3 nucleotide sequence: TGTGCCAGCAGACGCCAGGGAAAAACTGAAGCTTTCTTT. Residues: CASRRQGKTEAFF.

This clone was found once. The genes are TRBV11-2 and TRBJ1-2, with 9 positions matching TRBD1. This CDR3 region has 17 residues. Germline lookup yields CDR1 SGHAT and CDR2 FQNNGV. The J segment lost 0 bases and the V segment lost 1 base, leaving 6 bases of the junction unmatched. The CDR3 DNA sequence: TGTGCCAGCAGCTTAGGGGGGGGGACAGGGACTAACTATGGCTACACCTTC. Its protein is CASSLGGGTGTNYGYTF.

This chain joins TRBV18 and TRBJ1-2; D is ambiguous. Looked up from germline, CDR1 is KGHSH and CDR2 is LQKENI. The CDR3 has 12 amino acids. V was shortened by 3 bases and J by 5 bases, with 7 bases between the two germline ends. The CDR3 sequence: CASSPGGYGYTF. As DNA, the CDR3 is TGTGCCAGCTCACCCGGAGGGTATGGCTACACCTTC.

V is TRBV6-5 and J is TRBJ2-5; 11 bases map to TRBD1. J lost 5 bases, V lost 6 bases, and 8 bases had no gene match. Germline V gene sequence: CDR1 MNHEY, CDR2 SVGAGI. The CDR3 contains 15 residues. The CDR3 DNA follows: TGTGCCAGCAGACGTCGGACAGGGGGCTTGGAGACCCAGTACTTC. Its protein product is CASRRRTGGLETQYF.

V usage is TRBV7-9 and J usage is TRBJ1-4; perhaps TRBD1 as D (6 bases). CDR1 and CDR2 from the germline V gene are SEHNR and FQNEAQ (reference sequence). With 4 bases removed from V and 5 bases from J, the gap between germline ends came to 11 bases. The length of the CDR3 is 14 residues. DNA for the CDR3: TGTGCCAGCAGCTCAGGACAGAGAAATGAAAAACTGTTTTTT. Its translation is CASSSGQRNEKLFF. Looking up the rest from reference TRBV7-9 and TRBJ1-4 gives the full variable domain: DTGVSQNPRHKITKRGQNVTFRCDPISEHNRLYWYRQTLGQGPEFLTYFQNEAQLEKSRLLSDRFSAERPKGSFSTLEIQRTEQGDSAMYLCASSSGQRNEKLFFGSGTQLSVL.

The rearrangement uses TRBV12-5 and TRBJ1-2; D gene unclear. The CDR3 runs 14 residues. CDR1 is LGHNT and CDR2 is FRNRAP in the germline V gene. Trimming removed 0 bases at V and 2 bases at J, with 7 bases between. CDR3 nucleotide sequence: TGTGCTAGTGGTTTGGTACAACAAAACTATGGCTACACCTTC. It translates to CASGLVQQNYGYTF.

The genes are TRBV9 and TRBJ2-7, with unresolved D. Trimming pared 0 bases from V and 2 bases from J, leaving 12 bases between. The CDR3 runs 15 residues. The germline V gene encodes CDR1 SGDLS and CDR2 YYNGEE. The CDR3 spells CASSVASGSTYEQYF. CDR3 sequence (DNA): TGTGCCAGCAGCGTAGCCTCCGGGTCCACCTACGAGCAGTACTTC.

The rearrangement joins TRBV19 to TRBJ2-3, with TRBD2 matching 10 bases. Losses at the gene ends were 7 bases for V and 3 bases for J; bases not matched to a gene: 4. Germline V lookup: CDR1 LNHDA, CDR2 SQIVND (reference sequence). This CDR3 contains 14 residues. Written as DNA, the CDR3 is TGTGCCAGTAAAACTAGCGGGGTGACAGATACGCAGTATTTT. It is translated as CASKTSGVTDTQYF.

The V and J genes are TRBV29-1 and TRBJ1-1; a possible D gene is TRBD1 (5 bases). This CDR3 comprises 13 residues. Germline lookup yields CDR1 SQVTM and CDR2 ANQGSEA. V shed 0 bases and J shed 4 bases, with 9 bases lying between them. CDR3: CSVEEGGGTEAFF. The CDR3 nucleotides read TGCAGCGTTGAAGAGGGCGGGGGCACTGAAGCTTTCTTT.

This clone has a single count. The rearrangement joins TRBV6-1 to TRBJ2-7; D is unresolved. The CDR3 length is 16 residues. Germline V gives CDR1 MNHNS, CDR2 SASEGT. The ends were cut back, 3 bases at V and 1 base at J, with 16 bases in the middle. CDR3 loop: CASSDPSLYRSYEQYF. The CDR3 DNA follows: TGTGCCAGCAGTGACCCCTCGCTTTACAGATCCTACGAGCAGTACTTC.

V gene TRBV3-1 (or the pseudogene TRBV3-2) combines with J gene TRBJ1-5; 7 bases agree with TRBD1. The germline gives CDR1 LGHDT, CDR2 YNNKEL (reference sequence). This CDR3 has 13 amino acids. The V gene end was trimmed by 2 bases and the J gene end by 7 bases; junction bases not matched to a gene: 2. For the CDR3, the DNA is TGTGCCAGCAGCCAACAGGGGGAGCAGCCCCAGCATTTT. It specifies CASSQQGEQPQHF.

This chain joins TRBV5-4 and TRBJ2-3; D possibly corresponds to TRBD2 (6 bases). This CDR3 contains 14 residues. V was trimmed by 3 bases and J by 2 bases, leaving 10 bases between them. Germline loops: CDR1 SGHNT, CDR2 YYREEE (reference sequence). Written as DNA, the CDR3 is TGTGCCAGCAGCTACCGGGACTTCACAGATACGCAGTATTTT. As protein: CASSYRDFTDTQYF.

The chain recombines TRBV30 with TRBJ2-1, with a tentative D call TRBD2 (6 bases). V lost 2 bases and J lost 9, with 14 bases in between. The CDR3 is made up of 13 amino acids. The germline CDR1 and CDR2 sequences are GTSNPN and SVGIG (reference sequence). The CDR3 sequence is CAWSLRGILEQFF. The CDR3 bases are TGTGCCTGGAGTCTGCGGGGTATACTTGAGCAGTTCTTC.

The chain joins TRBV9 to TRBJ1-6; D may be TRBD1 (6 bases). Trimming took 1 base from V and 5 from J, leaving 7 bases between them. Looked up from germline, CDR1 is SGDLS and CDR2 is YYNGEE. CDR3 length: 14 residues. This CDR3 is CASSVRQDNSPLHF. CDR3 bases: TGTGCCAGCAGCGTAAGACAGGATAATTCACCCCTCCACTTT.

This clone was observed once. The V call is TRBV5-1, the J call TRBJ2-7; D remains ambiguous. Germline CDR1 reads SGHRS; CDR2 reads YFSETQ. Trimming removed 1 base from V and 2 bases from J, with 4 bases in between. CDR3 length: 12 residues. The CDR3 sequence: CASSLLPYEQYF. CDR3 bases: TGCGCCAGCAGCTTGCTCCCCTACGAGCAGTACTTC.

The chain uses TRBV2 and TRBJ1-2, with a weak D call TRBD1 (6 bases). Trimming pared 4 bases from V and 1 base from J, leaving 13 bases between. In germline, CDR1 is SNHLY, CDR2 FYNNEI. The CDR3 is made up of 15 amino acids. CDR3 residues: CASSAQGRVNYGYTF. The CDR3 nucleotides read TGTGCCAGCAGTGCTCAGGGGCGGGTTAACTATGGCTACACCTTC.

The rearrangement joins TRBV7-9 to TRBJ1-1; D is unresolved. Germline V gene lookup returns CDR1 SEHNR and CDR2 FQNEAQ (reference sequence). The CDR3 contains 16 residues. V was clipped by 1 base and J by 1 base, with 13 bases between them. The CDR3 DNA is TGTGCCAGCAGCTTAGGGGTGCGGTTTAAGAACACTGAAGCTTTCTTT. This sequence encodes CASSLGVRFKNTEAFF.

The rearrangement uses TRBV29-1 and TRBJ1-4, with D possibly TRBD1 on 5 matching bases. V shed 6 bases and J shed 7 bases, with 9 bases lying between them. This CDR3 region has 11 residues. The V gene's germline CDR1 is SQVTM and CDR2 ANQGSEA. CDR3 in DNA: TGCAGCGTGGGGCATTTTGAAAAACTGTTTTTT. Protein: CSVGHFEKLFF.

The rearrangement uses TRBV2 and TRBJ2-7; a weak D match, TRBD1 (6 bases). This CDR3 contains 16 residues. Trimming pared 0 bases from V and 0 bases from J, leaving 12 bases between. Looked up from germline, CDR1 is SNHLY and CDR2 is FYNNEI. The CDR3: CASSEATGMYSYEQYF. For the CDR3, the DNA is TGTGCCAGCAGTGAAGCTACAGGGATGTACTCCTACGAGCAGTACTTC.

The chain links TRBV23-1 to TRBJ2-1, with 9 bases fitting TRBD2. TRBV23-1 is noted as an ORF with a role that remains uncertain. Trimming at V came to 6 bases and at J to 0 bases, leaving 12 bases not matched to a gene. The CDR3 loop spans 18 amino acids. The CDR3: CASSQRGARRSSYNEQFF. The CDR3 DNA follows: TGCGCCAGCAGCCAGCGGGGGGCTCGACGAAGCTCCTACAATGAGCAGTTCTTC.